Many counts were recorded for the clone carrying this T cell receptor beta chain. These data are taken from a study of T cells in Graves' hyperthyroidism and ophthalmopathy. The CDR3 loop spans 15 amino acids. V lost 6 bases, J lost 4 bases, and 8 bases stayed unmatched. Amplification of TCR beta CDR3 regions used RNA as the template. Researchers ran a first-round RT-PCR on the TCR CDR3 using the HTBI primer set. TCRdb fed the multiplex PCR reads into MiXCR, producing one record per CDR3 protein. The data contain about 620,000 distinct CDR3 sequences, around 16% of them singletons. The source material was blood. This chain joins TRBV12-3 or TRBV12-4 and TRBJ2-2; 7 bases match TRBD2. The sequence came from a woman in her 30s with Graves' hyperthyroidism. The CDR3 nucleotides read TGTGCCAGCAGAGCCGGACTAGGCACCACCGGGGAGCTGTTTTTT. It encodes CASRAGLGTTGELFF.